This passage covers 29 T cell receptor beta chains from one sample sequenced in a study of T cell responses to AZD1222 COVID-19 vaccine. Sequencing was performed with immunoSEQ multiplex PCR; in TCRdb, only in-frame clones are kept and a portion is missing. Counted here are some 45,000 clones, 80% to 95% occurring once; the ten biggest clones make up over 30%. Here the sequenced sample was peripheral blood, taken 28 days after the second AZD1222 dose. The origin of the receptors is an adult who received the AZD1222 COVID-19 vaccine.

The chain uses TRBV5-5 and TRBJ2-7; D is possibly TRBD2 (6 bases). The CDR3 is made up of 17 amino acids. Germline values: CDR1 SGHKS, CDR2 YYEKEE (reference sequence). Trimming took 0 bases from V and 3 from J, leaving 19 bases between them. The CDR3: CASSLVPWGEDYYEQYF. CDR3 nucleotides: TGTGCCAGCAGCTTGGTTCCTTGGGGGGAAGATTACTACGAGCAGTACTTC.

The CDR3 region has the DNA TGTGCCAGCAGCGATAGGGCCTACGAGCAGTACTTC. Translating gives CASSDRAYEQYF. The chain carries TRBV2 and TRBJ2-7, with unresolved D. Germline V gene sequence: CDR1 SNHLY, CDR2 FYNNEI. Deletions cut 6 bases from V and 2 bases from J, with 8 bases between. This CDR3 is built from 12 residues.

This sequence joins TRBV15 and TRBJ2-1; D is uncertain. Germline CDR1 reads LNHNV; CDR2 reads YYDKDF (reference sequence). The V gene lost 0 bases and the J gene lost 8 bases, with 11 bases spanning the gap. The CDR3 is 14 amino acids. CDR3 DNA: TGTGCCACCAGCAGAGATCTCGGTGGGGATGAGCAGTTCTTC. It yields the protein CATSRDLGGDEQFF. Variable domain in full (rest from reference TRBV15 and TRBJ2-1): DAMVIQNPRYQVTQFGKPVTLSCSQTLNHNVMYWYQQKSSQAPKLLFHYYDKDFNNEADTPDNFQSRRPNTSFCFLDIRSPGLGDTAMYLCATSRDLGGDEQFFGPGTRLTVL.

The chain uses TRBV19 and TRBJ1-1; a possible D gene is TRBD1 (6 bases). The CDR3 sequence is 15 residues long. In germline, CDR1 is LNHDA, CDR2 SQIVND (reference sequence). V shed 4 bases and J shed 4 bases, with 16 bases lying between them. The CDR3 protein is CASSTQQGGVTEAFF. Written as DNA, the CDR3 is TGTGCCAGTAGTACTCAACAGGGTGGGGTCACTGAAGCTTTCTTT.

By share of the sample, this clone is medium-sized. CDR3: CASSLEAVGEAGNTIYF. In DNA form, the CDR3 reads TGTGCCAGCAGCTTAGAGGCCGTAGGGGAGGCTGGAAACACCATATATTTT. The chain combines TRBV7-6 with TRBJ1-3, with a possible D match to TRBD1 (5 bases). CDR1 is SGHVS and CDR2 is FNYEAQ in the germline V gene. CDR3 length: 17 residues. Trimming left V 1 base short and J 2 bases short, with 15 bases between.

This sequence joins TRBV5-8 and TRBJ2-6; D may be TRBD1 (5 bases). V lost 0 bases and J lost 5, with 12 bases in between. CDR1 is SGHTS and CDR2 is YDEGEE in the germline V gene. The CDR3 length is 16 residues. The CDR3 reads CASSLGAGSWANVLTF. In nucleotides, the CDR3 is TGTGCCAGCAGCTTGGGTGCAGGGTCTTGGGCCAACGTCCTGACTTTC.

The table lists this clone with a count of one. This chain joins TRBV11-2 and TRBJ2-2; TRBD1 or TRBD2 may be the D gene (5 bases each). The CDR3 has 16 residues. V shed 5 bases and J shed 7 bases, with 20 bases lying between them. The V gene's germline CDR1 is SGHAT and CDR2 FQNNGV. As DNA, the CDR3 is TGTGCCAGCAGCCCTATAGCAGGGAGTACTGTCGGGGAGCTGTTTTTT. Protein sequence: CASSPIAGSTVGELFF.

The gene calls are TRBV10-1 and TRBJ1-4, with TRBD1 matching over 11 bases. This CDR3 spans 17 amino acids. Per the germline V gene, CDR1 is WNHNN and CDR2 is SYGVQD (reference sequence). Germline trimming cut 0 bases from V and 8 bases from J; bases unmatched to any gene: 8. Here the CDR3 DNA reads TGCGCCAGCAGTGAGTCGCTCGGGACAGGGGGACGCGAAAAACTGTTTTTT. It yields the protein CASSESLGTGGREKLFF.

The rearrangement links TRBV4-3 to TRBJ2-7, with a possible D match to TRBD1 (7 bases). The CDR3 sequence is 14 residues long. The germline V gene has CDR1 LGHNA and CDR2 YSLEER. The V end was cut by 5 bases, the J end by 3 bases, with 14 bases between. This CDR3 is CASSRAGGSYEQYF. CDR3 DNA sequence: TGCGCCAGCAGCAGGGCAGGGGGGAGCTACGAGCAGTACTTC.

The chain is built from TRBV19 and TRBJ2-6; D is ambiguous. Germline CDR1 is LNHDA and CDR2 is SQIVND (reference sequence). The CDR3 spans 15 residues. Trimming left V 6 bases short and J 0 bases short, with 9 bases between. The CDR3 loop is CASRDRSSGANVLTF. The CDR3 nucleotides are TGTGCCAGTAGAGACCGCAGCTCTGGGGCCAACGTCCTGACTTTC.

The rearrangement uses TRBV7-2 and TRBJ1-4, with D uncertain. The CDR3 runs 15 residues. V was cut by 7 bases and J by 1 base, with 13 bases left in between. The germline V gene has CDR1 SGHTA and CDR2 FQGNSA. The CDR3 DNA reads as TGTGCCAGCACCCTTTGGGCCCGAACTAATGAAAAACTGTTTTTT. Translated: CASTLWARTNEKLFF. Full variable domain (outside the CDR3, taken from reference TRBV7-2 and TRBJ1-4): GAGVSQSPSNKVTEKGKDVELRCDPISGHTALYWYRQSLGQGLEFLIYFQGNSAPDKSGLPSDRFSAERTGGSVSTLTIQRTQQEDSAVYLCASTLWARTNEKLFFGSGTQLSVL.

The J gene is TRBJ1-2, the V gene TRBV9; TRBD1 matches at 11 bases. CDR1 is SGDLS and CDR2 is YYNGEE in the germline V gene. The CDR3 has 15 amino acids. V shed 0 bases, J shed 7 bases, and the junction held 5 bases outside the gene matches. In nucleotides, the CDR3 is TGTGCCAGCAGCGTAGTAGGACAGGGGGCCGGTGGCTACACCTTC. It encodes CASSVVGQGAGGYTF.

A word on this clone: The conserved phenylalanine or tryptophan is not found at the CDR3 terminus, so this likely reflects a read error. No DNA is shown, since the ends of the CDR3 on it are uncertain; the CDR3 is the one TCRdb lists. V usage is TRBV24-1 and J usage is TRBJ1-2; TRBD1, as called in the table, went unchecked against the DNA. Both ends counted, the CDR3 spans 12 residues. Germline lookup yields CDR1 KGHDR and CDR2 SFDVKD. CDR3 region: CATSDFRGRPFH.

This rearrangement joins TRBV7-2 to TRBJ2-3; the D is unclear. Trimming shortened V by 2 bases and J by 2 bases, and 8 bases separated the two germline ends. This CDR3 has 14 residues. Germline-derived CDR1 and CDR2 are SGHTA and FQGNSA. The CDR3 protein is CASSLRVVTDTQYF. DNA for the CDR3: TGTGCCAGCAGCTTAAGGGTTGTCACAGATACGCAGTATTTT.

The V gene is TRBV21-1, the J gene TRBJ1-2. TRBV21-1 is annotated as a pseudogene. This CDR3 has 16 residues. This chain's CDR3 is CASELKVGGANYGYTF. The CDR3 coding sequence is TGTGCCAGCGAGCTAAAAGTGGGGGGGGCCAACTATGGCTACACCTTC.

CDR3 DNA sequence: TGTGCCACCAGCAGGAGGACAGGGGGCTCCAATCAGCCCCAGCATTTT. Its translation: CATSRRTGGSNQPQHF. The chain combines TRBV15 with TRBJ1-5; 11 bases align to TRBD1. The germline V gene encodes CDR1 LNHNV and CDR2 YYDKDF (reference sequence). There are 16 residues in the CDR3. V gave up 3 bases and J gave up 3 bases; unmatched junction bases: 4.

The V call is TRBV7-9, the J call TRBJ1-5, with a tentative D call TRBD1 (6 bases). Trimming pared 5 bases from V and 2 bases from J, leaving 13 bases between. The CDR3 consists of 15 residues. Germline CDR1 reads SEHNR; CDR2 reads FQNEAQ (reference sequence). CDR3 region: CASSQDSGGNQPQHF. The CDR3 DNA follows: TGTGCCAGCAGCCAGGACAGCGGAGGCAATCAGCCCCAGCATTTT.

The CDR3 DNA is TGTGCCTGGAGCCTAATAATGAACACTGAAGCTTTCTTT. Translation gives CAWSLIMNTEAFF. The chain couples TRBV30 to TRBJ1-1; D is uncertain. The CDR3 loop spans 13 amino acids. From germline, CDR1 is GTSNPN and CDR2 SVGIG (reference sequence). V lost 3 bases, J lost 0 bases, and 8 bases lay in between. Combining the CDR3 with reference TRBV30 and TRBJ1-1 gives the whole variable domain SQTIHQWPATLVQPVGSPLSLECTVEGTSNPNLYWYRQAAGRGLQLLFYSVGIGQISSEVPQNLSASRPQDRQFILSSKKLLLSDSGFYLCAWSLIMNTEAFFGQGTRLTVV.

The V and J genes are TRBV5-4 and TRBJ2-5, with D possibly being TRBD2 (6 bases). Germline V CDR1 and CDR2: SGHNT, YYREEE (reference sequence). Trimming cost V 0 bases and J 5 bases, with 11 bases left between them. The CDR3 contains 14 residues. CDR3 sequence (DNA): TGTGCCAGCAGCTTGGTATGGGGGGATGAGACCCAGTACTTC. The encoded protein is CASSLVWGDETQYF.

The chain links TRBV6-5 to TRBJ1-2, with D possibly being TRBD1 (6 bases). The CDR3 is 15 residues long. V lost 2 bases, J lost 2 bases, and 12 bases lay in between. Germline CDR1 and CDR2: MNHEY and SVGAGI. CDR3 region: CASSYLLDRNYGYTF. The CDR3 DNA reads TGTGCCAGCAGTTACCTCCTAGACAGGAACTATGGCTACACCTTC.

To note about this clone: An end of the junction does not agree with germline; a read error may underlie this. This rearrangement joins TRBV30 to TRBJ2-2, with a possible D match to TRBD2 (6 bases). Germline-derived CDR1 and CDR2 are GTSNPN and SVGIG (reference sequence). The CDR3 covers 15 residues. The DNA of the CDR3 is TGTACCTGGAGGGACTCTAATCGGAACACCGGGGAGCTGTTTTTT. Translated: CTWRDSNRNTGELFF.

The chain carries TRBV19 and TRBJ1-5; 8 nucleotides align to TRBD1. The J segment lost 6 bases and the V segment lost 7 bases, leaving 14 bases of the junction unmatched. The CDR3 contains 16 residues. Germline loops: CDR1 LNHDA, CDR2 SQIVND (reference sequence). CDR3 sequence (DNA): TGTGCCAGTACTGATTCCGGACAGGGCAGAGGTCAGCCCCAGCATTTT. It codes for CASTDSGQGRGQPQHF.

The V gene is TRBV5-1, the J gene TRBJ2-2, with D perhaps matching TRBD2 (6 bases). Trimming left V 6 bases short and J 6 bases short, with 12 bases between. Germline V gene sequence: CDR1 SGHRS, CDR2 YFSETQ. The CDR3 is 13 residues long. The CDR3 is CASISSGAGELFF. For the CDR3, the DNA is TGCGCCAGCATATCGTCGGGGGCCGGGGAGCTGTTTTTT. The entire variable domain, with the rest obtained from reference TRBV5-1 and TRBJ2-2, is as follows: KAGVTQTPRYLIKTRGQQVTLSCSPISGHRSVSWYQQTPGQGLQFLFEYFSETQRNKGNFPGRFSGRQFSNSRSEMNVSTLELGDSALYLCASISSGAGELFFGEGSRLTVL.

The chain carries TRBV12-3 or TRBV12-4 and TRBJ1-1; the match to TRBD1 covers 9 bases. The CDR3 extends over 13 amino acids. V lost 7 bases and J lost 6; bases outside the gene matches: 6. This CDR3 is CASILQGAAEAFF. In nucleotides, the CDR3 is TGTGCCAGCATCCTACAGGGGGCGGCTGAAGCTTTCTTT.

The chain carries TRBV4-2 and TRBJ1-6, with unresolved D. Deletions cut 0 bases from V and 10 bases from J, with 7 bases between. Germline values: CDR1 LGHNA, CDR2 YNFKEQ. The CDR3 extends over 13 amino acids. CDR3 DNA: TGTGCCAGCAGCCAAGATCGCCGCTCACCCCTCCACTTT. Translated, it gives CASSQDRRSPLHF.

J is TRBJ1-1 and V is TRBV3-1 (or the pseudogene TRBV3-2); no firm D call. V lost 4 bases and J 6 bases, leaving 12 bases between the germline ends. This CDR3 spans 13 amino acids. Germline CDR1 is LGHDT and CDR2 is YNNKEL (reference sequence). CDR3 residues: CASSRREGSEAFF. The CDR3 region has the DNA TGTGCCAGCAGCCGGAGGGAGGGCTCTGAAGCTTTCTTT.

V and J are TRBV29-1 and TRBJ1-5, with a tentative D call TRBD1 (5 bases). V lost 3 bases and J lost 1, with 10 bases in between. CDR1 is SQVTM, CDR2 ANQGSEA, per germline. This CDR3 comprises 14 residues. CDR3 in amino acids: CSVEIGGSNQPQHF. CDR3 DNA: TGCAGCGTTGAGATCGGGGGGAGCAATCAGCCCCAGCATTTT.

This clone showed up just once. This chain joins TRBV5-1 and TRBJ1-4; D gene ambiguous. The CDR3 extends over 13 amino acids. Germline V gene data show CDR1 as SGHRS and CDR2 as YFSETQ. Between the trimmed V and J ends, which lost 5 bases and 0 bases, there was a span of 5 bases. The CDR3 DNA reads as TGCGCCAGCAGGGGGACAACTAATGAAAAACTGTTTTTT. Its translation is CASRGTTNEKLFF.

This clone has a single count. This chain uses TRBV7-8 with TRBJ1-2, with D hard to call. Germline V lookup: CDR1 SGHVS, CDR2 FQNEAQ. The CDR3 extends over 14 amino acids. The germline V and J ends were trimmed by 6 bases and 5 bases, with 16 bases remaining between them. The CDR3 DNA is TGTGCCAGCAGTTCTCCAAGGGCCCTTTATGGCTACACCTTC. Its translation is CASSSPRALYGYTF. Variable domain in full (rest from reference TRBV7-8 and TRBJ1-2): GAGVSQSPRYKVAKRGQDVALRCDPISGHVSLFWYQQALGQGPEFLTYFQNEAQLDKSGLPSDRFFAERPEGSVSTLKIQRTQQEDSAVYLCASSSPRALYGYTFGSGTRLTVV.